A selection of T cell receptor beta chains follows, all from one sample in a study of cytomegalovirus exposure and HLA in healthy donors. Assay: immunoSEQ multiplex PCR; the TCRdb copy retains only in-frame clones and omits some. The sample contains 150,000 to 200,000 clones, about 80% of which appear only once. What was sequenced was PBMCs. The origin of the receptors is a man between 18 and 35 years old in good health and CMV-seropositive. Each CDR3 is given with its conserved first and last residue. A D gene is named only where the DNA matches it firmly. Expanded clones are given a class, and other clones once, few, many or no size at all.

J gene: TRBJ2-7; clone size: NA; V gene: TRBV12-5; D gene: TRBD1; CDR3 protein: CASGLAPGQGYEQYF; CDR3 DNA: TGTGCTAGTGGTTTGGCCCCCGGACAGGGCTACGAGCAGTACTTC
J gene: TRBJ1-1; clone size: NA; V gene: TRBV7-8; D gene: NA; CDR3 protein: CASSLGGDTEAFF; CDR3 DNA: TGTGCCAGCAGCCTAGGGGGGGACACTGAAGCTTTCTTT
J gene: TRBJ2-7; clone size: NA; V gene: TRBV7-9; D gene: TRBD2; CDR3 protein: CASSLGLAGMDEQYF; CDR3 DNA: TGTGCCAGCAGCTTGGGACTAGCGGGAATGGACGAGCAGTACTTC
J gene: TRBJ2-3; clone size: NA; V gene: TRBV2; D gene: NA; CDR3 protein: CASKSGRAGPSTDTQYF; CDR3 DNA: TGTGCCAGCAAATCCGGTAGGGCGGGCCCTAGCACAGATACGCAGTATTTT
J gene: TRBJ2-4; clone size: NA; V gene: TRBV5-1; D gene: TRBD2; CDR3 protein: CASSRGDIQYF; CDR3 DNA: TGCGCCAGCAGCCGGGGGGACATTCAGTACTTC
J gene: TRBJ2-1; clone size: NA; V gene: TRBV9; D gene: NA; CDR3 protein: CASSVEIGGSYNEQFF; CDR3 DNA: TGTGCCAGCAGCGTAGAAATCGGGGGCTCCTACAATGAGCAGTTCTTC
J gene: TRBJ1-1; clone size: NA; V gene: TRBV29-1; D gene: NA; CDR3 protein: CSALQGSTDEAFF; CDR3 DNA: TGCAGCGCCCTACAGGGTTCTACAGATGAAGCTTTCTTT
J gene: TRBJ1-4; clone size: NA; V gene: TRBV4-1; D gene: NA; CDR3 protein: CASSLGLSGNEKLFF; CDR3 DNA: TGCGCCAGCAGCCTAGGACTGAGCGGTAATGAAAAACTGTTTTTT
J gene: TRBJ1-5; clone size: NA; V gene: TRBV19; D gene: TRBD1; CDR3 protein: CASGMGQGDQPQHF; CDR3 DNA: TGTGCCAGTGGAATGGGACAGGGCGATCAGCCCCAGCATTTT
J gene: TRBJ2-4; clone size: once; V gene: TRBV7-2; D gene: TRBD2; CDR3 protein: CASSLSGSRNIQYF; CDR3 DNA: TGTGCCAGCAGCTTAAGCGGGAGTAGGAACATTCAGTACTTC
J gene: TRBJ2-4; clone size: NA; V gene: TRBV28; D gene: TRBD1; CDR3 protein: CASRTQGADKNIQYF; CDR3 DNA: TGTGCCAGCAGGACACAGGGGGCTGACAAAAACATTCAGTACTTC
J gene: TRBJ2-2; clone size: NA; V gene: TRBV28; D gene: TRBD2; CDR3 protein: CASNTGLAGQTGELFF; CDR3 DNA: TGTGCCAGCAATACGGGGCTAGCGGGTCAAACCGGGGAGCTGTTTTTT
J gene: TRBJ2-7; clone size: NA; V gene: TRBV6-6; D gene: TRBD1; CDR3 protein: CASSPGTGWEQYF; CDR3 DNA: TGTGCCAGCAGCCCCGGGACAGGGTGGGAGCAGTACTTC
J gene: TRBJ1-2; clone size: few; V gene: TRBV25-1; D gene: NA; CDR3 protein: CASGEAASYGYTF; CDR3 DNA: TGTGCCAGTGGGGAGGCAGCGAGCTATGGCTACACCTTC
J gene: TRBJ2-3; clone size: NA; V gene: TRBV28; D gene: TRBD2; CDR3 protein: CASIAGGVTDTQYF; CDR3 DNA: TGTGCCAGCATTGCGGGAGGGGTCACAGATACGCAGTATTTT
J gene: TRBJ2-7; clone size: NA; V gene: TRBV18; D gene: NA; CDR3 protein: CASSPVRGSYEQYF; CDR3 DNA: TGTGCCAGCTCACCGGTAAGGGGAAGCTACGAGCAGTACTTC
J gene: TRBJ2-5; clone size: NA; V gene: TRBV5-1; D gene: TRBD1; CDR3 protein: CASSHGTEQETQYF; CDR3 DNA: TGCGCCAGCAGCCACGGGACAGAGCAAGAGACCCAGTACTTC
J gene: TRBJ2-5; clone size: few; V gene: TRBV19; D gene: NA; CDR3 protein: CASSERYQETQYF; CDR3 DNA: TGTGCCAGTAGTGAGAGGTACCAAGAGACCCAGTACTTC
J gene: TRBJ1-2; clone size: NA; V gene: TRBV28; D gene: NA; CDR3 protein: CASSVGGKNGYTF; CDR3 DNA: TGTGCCAGCAGTGTCGGGGGTAAGAATGGCTACACCTTC
J gene: TRBJ2-2; clone size: NA; V gene: TRBV7-9; D gene: TRBD2; CDR3 protein: CASSLAGAVGELFF; CDR3 DNA: TGTGCCAGCAGCCTAGCGGGAGCGGTCGGGGAGCTGTTTTTT
J gene: TRBJ2-7; clone size: NA; V gene: TRBV4-2; D gene: NA; CDR3 protein: CASSQSVQGAREQYF; CDR3 DNA: TGTGCCAGCAGCCAAAGCGTCCAGGGTGCAAGGGAGCAGTACTTC
J gene: TRBJ2-5; clone size: NA; V gene: TRBV13; D gene: TRBD1; CDR3 protein: CASSRRTGGQETQYF; CDR3 DNA: TGTGCCAGCAGCCGGAGGACAGGAGGCCAGGAGACCCAGTACTTC
J gene: TRBJ2-3; clone size: NA; V gene: TRBV29-1; D gene: NA; CDR3 protein: CSVESDTQYF; CDR3 DNA: TGCAGCGTTGAGTCGGATACGCAGTATTTT
J gene: TRBJ2-1; clone size: NA; V gene: TRBV10-2; D gene: TRBD2; CDR3 protein: CASEGTSGRVHKDEQFF; CDR3 DNA: TGCGCCAGCGAAGGGACTAGCGGGAGGGTGCATAAGGATGAGCAGTTCTTC
J gene: TRBJ1-3; clone size: NA; V gene: TRBV15; D gene: NA; CDR3 protein: CATSRGVGQFGGNTIYF; CDR3 DNA: TGTGCCACCAGCAGAGGGGTTGGACAGTTCGGCGGAAACACCATATATTTT
J gene: TRBJ1-4; clone size: NA; V gene: TRBV6-5; D gene: TRBD1; CDR3 protein: CASSMDRGNEKLFF; CDR3 DNA: TGTGCCAGCAGCATGGACAGGGGTAATGAAAAACTGTTTTTT
J gene: TRBJ2-5; clone size: NA; V gene: TRBV7-2; D gene: TRBD2; CDR3 protein: CASSLLAAQETQYF; CDR3 DNA: TGTGCCAGCAGCTTGCTAGCGGCCCAAGAGACCCAGTACTTC
J gene: TRBJ1-4; clone size: once; V gene: TRBV6-5; D gene: NA; CDR3 protein: CASSYWGDEKLFF; CDR3 DNA: TGTGCCAGCAGTTATTGGGGAGATGAAAAACTGTTTTTT
J gene: TRBJ2-7; clone size: NA; V gene: TRBV13; D gene: TRBD1; CDR3 protein: CASSLGLTNGDRTYEQYF; CDR3 DNA: TGTGCCAGCAGCTTAGGCCTAACGAACGGGGACAGGACATACGAGCAGTACTTC
J gene: TRBJ2-7; clone size: NA; V gene: TRBV9; D gene: NA; CDR3 protein: CASSVVGDSYEQYF; CDR3 DNA: TGTGCCAGCAGCGTAGTCGGAGATTCCTACGAGCAGTACTTC
J gene: TRBJ2-7; clone size: NA; V gene: TRBV4-2; D gene: NA; CDR3 protein: CASSQEGGELRYEQYF; CDR3 DNA: TGTGCCAGCAGCCAGGAAGGGGGGGAGTTGCGGTACGAGCAGTACTTC
J gene: TRBJ2-7; clone size: NA; V gene: TRBV27; D gene: TRBD1; CDR3 protein: CASNPGQGFYEQYF; CDR3 DNA: TGTGCCAGCAATCCGGGACAGGGGTTCTACGAGCAGTACTTC
J gene: TRBJ2-3; clone size: NA; V gene: TRBV6-5; D gene: NA; CDR3 protein: CASSLPLEDTQYF; CDR3 DNA: TGTGCCAGCAGTCTCCCGTTGGAGGATACGCAGTATTTT
J gene: TRBJ2-7; clone size: NA; V gene: TRBV25-1; D gene: NA; CDR3 protein: CASSAPKGGVYEQYF; CDR3 DNA: TGTGCCAGCAGTGCACCCAAGGGGGGGGTGTACGAGCAGTACTTC
J gene: TRBJ1-5; clone size: few; V gene: TRBV6-5; D gene: NA; CDR3 protein: CASSSGFDQPQHF; CDR3 DNA: TGTGCCAGCAGCAGCGGGTTCGATCAGCCCCAGCATTTT
J gene: TRBJ2-1; clone size: NA; V gene: TRBV7-2; D gene: NA; CDR3 protein: CASSAGTFPTNEQFF; CDR3 DNA: TGTGCCAGCAGCGCAGGGACATTTCCGACTAATGAGCAGTTCTTC
J gene: TRBJ1-2; clone size: NA; V gene: TRBV21-1; D gene: NA; CDR3 protein: CASSLDGGIYGYTF; CDR3 DNA: TGTGCCAGCAGCCTCGATGGGGGGATCTATGGCTACACCTTC
J gene: TRBJ2-7; clone size: NA; V gene: TRBV11-1; D gene: TRBD2; CDR3 protein: CASSPRGGASSYEQYF; CDR3 DNA: TGTGCCAGCAGCCCCCGCGGGGGAGCCTCCTCCTACGAGCAGTACTTC
J gene: TRBJ1-2; clone size: NA; V gene: TRBV5-6; D gene: TRBD1; CDR3 protein: CATEGQTDYGYTF; CDR3 DNA: TGTGCCACCGAGGGACAGACAGACTATGGCTACACCTTC
J gene: TRBJ2-1; clone size: NA; V gene: TRBV6-1; D gene: TRBD2; CDR3 protein: CASSEDLGSGSNEQFF; CDR3 DNA: TGTGCCAGCAGTGAAGATCTTGGCAGCGGGAGCAATGAGCAGTTCTTC
J gene: TRBJ2-5; clone size: NA; V gene: TRBV19; D gene: NA; CDR3 protein: CASRSHSTQETQYF; CDR3 DNA: TGTGCCAGTAGGAGCCACAGCACCCAAGAGACCCAGTACTTC